This TCR beta chain was sequenced in a study of shared clonotypes between healthy human individuals. At a deep level, the assay was run. Generated by immunoSEQ multiplex PCR, the TCRdb table keeps only in-frame clones and is missing some. The sample records roughly 1.5 million clones, roughly 98% being singletons. Per the germline V gene, CDR1 is MNHEY and CDR2 is SMNVEV (reference sequence). The V end lost 0 bases, the J end lost 0 bases, and 8 bases lay between the germline ends. The CDR3 runs to 15 residues. This receptor was obtained from a man under 40 in good health. The sample was naive CD4+ T cells sorted from blood. As to subset: CD45RA+ positively selected. The V gene is TRBV27, the J gene TRBJ1-1; the D gene is possibly TRBD1 (5 bases). Here the CDR3 DNA reads TGTGCCAGCAGTTTATCGGGGGGATTGAACACTGAAGCTTTCTTT. Amino acids: CASSLSGGLNTEAFF.